Detailed here is one TCR beta chain. This clonotype was observed many times. Its antigen remains undetermined. No base-level quality is on record; no much larger clone is a single base apart. These data are taken from a study of T cells in Graves' hyperthyroidism and ophthalmopathy (dated by TCRdb to 2018 to 2020). Background on the whole study: Peripheral blood samples were taken at the time of initial diagnosis, prior to any treatment. A discovery cohort of about 100 patients, about 40 with Graves' ophthalmopathy and approximately 55 with stable Graves' hyperthyroidism, was used to find distinguishing TCR V-J signatures. Prospective prediction of ophthalmopathy was tested in an independent validation cohort of some 20 hyperthyroidism patients and 15 to 17 patients who later progressed to ophthalmopathy. The 100 or so discovery patients were divided at random into training and test sets in a 7:3 ratio. In addition, the study compared T-cell repertoires in thyroid tissue and in blood from a handful of Graves' hyperthyroidism patients. Following sampling, methimazole starting at 30 mg daily was given to hyperthyroidism patients, and high-dose intravenous methylprednisolone was given to ophthalmopathy patients. TCR Vbeta CDR3 sequencing of around 130 peripheral blood samples (43 ophthalmopathy, about 75 hyperthyroidism and some 17 progressor patients) is reported in the paper. General findings and caveats noted by the study authors: In validation, the model predicted progression to ophthalmopathy with over 60% sensitivity and approximately 78% specificity, a median of about six months before onset. Sample size was not statistically predetermined, and blinding of investigators to group allocation was not performed. Most expanded thyroid clonotypes (frequency above 0.001) were also detected in blood, a finding suggesting that blood repertoires may reflect thyroid immune responses. A model built on a 13 V-J signature distinguished ophthalmopathy from stable hyperthyroidism, reaching roughly 88% sensitivity and around 82% specificity in cross-validation and 80%/75% in testing.

The TCR beta CDR3 regions were amplified from the RNA transcripts. The first round of RT-PCR for the TCR CDR3 was performed with the HTBI primer set and the Qiagen OneStep RT-PCR kit. Libraries were constructed in a second round of multiplex PCR, after which size selection and purification were carried out. The libraries were sequenced on an Illumina HiSeq2000 using paired-end 100 bp reads. The study's processing was this. SOAPnuke was used to process the raw data, removing reads that contained adapters or uncalled bases, had a mean Phred below 15, or lacked an exact match to the constant primer or identifier. High-quality paired reads were merged with COPE v1.2.5, and unique nucleotide sequences were defined as clonotypes. MiTCR v1.1 was used to align the clonotypes against IMGT TRBV, TRBD and TRBJ reference segments. Only V-J combinations with frequency above 0.0001, covering 99% to 99.2% of repertoires, were analysed. The TCS score was defined as the ratio of F50 (clonal expansion) to E x V (chaos), calculated using BLOSUM62-based TCRdist between CDR3 peptides within each V-J. Welch's t-statistics and random forest reduced around 550 V-J features to 10 to 15, which were used in a naive Bayes classifier (R e1071). The public reads were quality trimmed at Q25 with fastp and then assembled into clones with MiXCR by TCRdb, keeping productive beta chains. Each entry is one CDR3 protein sequence, shown with its most common DNA and genes. It is TCRdb's table, rather than the study itself, that gives the V and J calls and clone size. In all, the sample holds some 550,000 distinct CDR3 sequences, and approximately 16% of those were seen once. Together, the top ten hold around 3.5% of the sample.

The cysteine opens and the phenylalanine closes a CDR3 of 17 amino acids. Only CDR3 DNA is held: 51 bases, read in frame from base 1. CDR1 SGHAT and CDR2 FQNNGV were looked up in the germline V gene. V lost 0 bases and J lost 4 bases, and the count of bases not matched to a germline gene is 10. In the ophthalmopathy patients, disease was moderately to severely active, with a Clinical Activity Score of 3 or more, a NOSPECS grade of 4 or more, and a duration of less than 3 months. Patients with uncontrolled infections, other autoimmune diseases, pregnancy or lactation were excluded. Diagnoses relied on clinical symptoms, serum thyroxine and TRAb, thyroid ultrasound and orbital computed tomography. PBMCs were isolated from 8 to 10 ml of fresh peripheral blood by Ficoll-Paque density gradient centrifugation. Total RNA was extracted using Trizol reagent, and RNA quality was assessed on an Agilent 2100 Bioanalyzer.

Sequencing was done on a sample of blood. The rearranged chain carries TRBV11-2 and TRBJ2-5; 8 nucleotides in the junction match TRBD2. The sequence was collected from a woman aged 40-49 years with Graves' ophthalmopathy. CDR3 sequence: CASSLDRTSSGPETQYF. In nucleotides, the sequence is TGTGCCAGCAGCTTAGATAGGACTAGCAGCGGTCCAGAGACCCAGTACTTC.